Listed below are T cell receptor beta chains from one sample, sequenced in a study of cytomegalovirus exposure and HLA in healthy donors. Assay used: immunoSEQ multiplex PCR; TCRdb lists only in-frame clones, some missing. In the table there are around 94,000 clones, just under 95% of which are singletons. The sequenced sample was PBMCs. The receptors were gathered from a woman between 18 and 29 years old in good health and CMV-seronegative. CDR3s include the opening cysteine and the closing phenylalanine or tryptophan. D genes are given only for firm matches. Size tells how often a clone was seen (once, few, many) or the class of an expanded clone, and some rows leave it out.

J gene: TRBJ1-2; D gene: .; clone size: .; V gene: TRBV10-3; CDR3 protein: CAISLDRDYGYTF; CDR3 DNA: TGTGCCATCAGTTTAGACAGAGACTATGGCTACACCTTC
J gene: TRBJ2-7; D gene: TRBD1; clone size: .; V gene: TRBV9; CDR3 protein: CASSVAQGVEQYF; CDR3 DNA: TGTGCCAGCAGCGTAGCACAGGGGGTAGAGCAGTACTTC
J gene: TRBJ2-7; D gene: TRBD2; clone size: .; V gene: TRBV7-2; CDR3 protein: CASSLAEAYEQYF; CDR3 DNA: TGTGCCAGCAGCCTAGCGGAGGCCTACGAGCAGTACTTC
J gene: TRBJ2-3; D gene: .; clone size: .; V gene: TRBV19; CDR3 protein: CASARRGTLDLTDTQYF; CDR3 DNA: TGTGCCAGTGCCCGGAGGGGAACCTTAGACCTCACAGATACGCAGTATTTT
J gene: TRBJ1-6; D gene: .; clone size: .; V gene: TRBV6-5; CDR3 protein: CASRESGGNSPLHF; CDR3 DNA: TGTGCCAGCAGGGAATCGGGGGGAAATTCACCCCTCCACTTT
J gene: TRBJ2-2; D gene: .; clone size: .; V gene: TRBV5-5; CDR3 protein: CASSMQGTGELFF; CDR3 DNA: TGTGCCAGCAGCATGCAGGGTACCGGGGAGCTGTTTTTT
J gene: TRBJ2-5; D gene: TRBD2; clone size: once; V gene: TRBV4-1; CDR3 protein: CASSRELATQETQYF; CDR3 DNA: TGCGCCAGCAGCCGCGAACTAGCGACCCAAGAGACCCAGTACTTC
J gene: TRBJ1-1; D gene: .; clone size: .; V gene: TRBV7-2; CDR3 protein: CASSLGGYNTEAFF; CDR3 DNA: TGTGCCAGCAGCTTAGGAGGTTATAACACTGAAGCTTTCTTT
J gene: TRBJ2-5; D gene: TRBD2; clone size: .; V gene: TRBV4-2; CDR3 protein: CASSQGSSGEETQYF; CDR3 DNA: TGTGCCAGCAGCCAAGGGTCTAGCGGGGAAGAGACCCAGTACTTC
J gene: TRBJ1-3; D gene: .; clone size: .; V gene: TRBV30; CDR3 protein: CAWRYSGNTIYF; CDR3 DNA: TGTGCCTGGAGATACTCTGGAAACACCATATATTTT
J gene: TRBJ1-4; D gene: .; clone size: once; V gene: TRBV10-1; CDR3 protein: CASSEGPGANEKLFF; CDR3 DNA: TGCGCCAGCAGTGAAGGCCCGGGGGCTAATGAAAAACTGTTTTTT
J gene: TRBJ1-3; D gene: .; clone size: .; V gene: TRBV4-3; CDR3 protein: CASSQESREAGNTIYF; CDR3 DNA: TGCGCCAGCAGCCAAGAATCCAGGGAAGCCGGAAACACCATATATTTT
J gene: TRBJ2-5; D gene: TRBD1; clone size: .; V gene: TRBV2; CDR3 protein: CASTLTGTAETQYF; CDR3 DNA: TGTGCCAGCACCCTAACAGGGACAGCAGAGACCCAGTACTTC
J gene: TRBJ2-3; D gene: TRBD2; clone size: few; V gene: TRBV7-9; CDR3 protein: CASSSLAGGSTDTQYF; CDR3 DNA: TGTGCCAGCAGCTCCTTGGCGGGGGGGTCCACAGATACGCAGTATTTT
J gene: TRBJ1-3; D gene: TRBD1; clone size: .; V gene: TRBV4-2; CDR3 protein: CASSQDRQGQIGNTIYF; CDR3 DNA: TGTGCCAGCAGCCAAGACAGACAGGGCCAAATCGGAAACACCATATATTTT
J gene: TRBJ2-7; D gene: .; clone size: few; V gene: TRBV7-2; CDR3 protein: CASSPTPGVRRYEQYF; CDR3 DNA: TGTGCCAGCAGCCCCACGCCCGGAGTCCGACGCTACGAGCAGTACTTC
J gene: TRBJ2-1; D gene: .; clone size: .; V gene: TRBV5-4; CDR3 protein: CASRGAYNEQFF; CDR3 DNA: TGTGCCAGCAGAGGGGCCTACAATGAGCAGTTCTTC
J gene: TRBJ2-5; D gene: TRBD1; clone size: once; V gene: TRBV29-1; CDR3 protein: CSFTRPRQGIQETQYF; CDR3 DNA: TGCAGCTTCACGCGGCCGAGACAGGGGATTCAAGAGACCCAGTACTTC
J gene: TRBJ1-2; D gene: TRBD1; clone size: .; V gene: TRBV19; CDR3 protein: CASSNGDRISNYGYTF; CDR3 DNA: TGTGCCAGTAGTAACGGGGACAGAATTTCTAACTATGGCTACACCTTC
J gene: TRBJ1-1; D gene: .; clone size: .; V gene: TRBV30; CDR3 protein: CAWSAAGIRAEAFF; CDR3 DNA: TGTGCCTGGAGTGCTGCAGGGATCCGGGCTGAAGCTTTCTTT
J gene: TRBJ2-3; D gene: TRBD2; clone size: .; V gene: TRBV6-5; CDR3 protein: CASSYRALAGDTQYF; CDR3 DNA: TGTGCCAGCAGTTACCGGGCACTAGCGGGAGATACGCAGTATTTT
J gene: TRBJ2-5; D gene: .; clone size: .; V gene: TRBV7-9; CDR3 protein: CASSLVQGGQETQYF; CDR3 DNA: TGTGCCAGCAGCTTAGTTCAGGGTGGCCAAGAGACCCAGTACTTC
J gene: TRBJ2-3; D gene: TRBD1; clone size: .; V gene: TRBV10-2; CDR3 protein: CASSDRTGGTDTQYF; CDR3 DNA: TGCGCCAGCAGTGATCGGACAGGGGGTACAGATACGCAGTATTTT
J gene: TRBJ1-4; D gene: TRBD1; clone size: .; V gene: TRBV4-1; CDR3 protein: CASSPTGAGNEKLFF; CDR3 DNA: TGCGCCAGCAGCCCGACAGGGGCCGGTAATGAAAAACTGTTTTTT
J gene: TRBJ2-1; D gene: TRBD2; clone size: .; V gene: TRBV19; CDR3 protein: CASSGLAQTPSYNEQFF; CDR3 DNA: TGTGCCAGTAGTGGACTAGCGCAAACTCCCTCCTACAATGAGCAGTTCTTC
J gene: TRBJ2-3; D gene: TRBD1; clone size: .; V gene: TRBV11-3; CDR3 protein: CASSPGQGLPDTQYF; CDR3 DNA: TGTGCCAGCAGCCCGGGACAGGGGTTGCCAGATACGCAGTATTTT
J gene: TRBJ2-2; D gene: TRBD2; clone size: .; V gene: TRBV10-3; CDR3 protein: CAIKAASGSLAGELFF; CDR3 DNA: TGTGCCATCAAGGCTGCTAGCGGGAGTTTGGCCGGGGAGCTGTTTTTT
J gene: TRBJ2-3; D gene: .; clone size: .; V gene: TRBV27; CDR3 protein: CASSSPSTDTQYF; CDR3 DNA: TGTGCCAGCAGTTCCCCTAGCACAGATACGCAGTATTTT
J gene: TRBJ1-5; D gene: .; clone size: once; V gene: TRBV4-2; CDR3 protein: CASSQVAGSNQPQHF; CDR3 DNA: TGTGCCAGCAGCCAAGTAGCCGGGAGCAATCAGCCCCAGCATTTT
J gene: TRBJ2-1; D gene: .; clone size: once; V gene: TRBV19; CDR3 protein: CASSIGEGPLYNEQFF; CDR3 DNA: TGTGCCAGTAGTATAGGAGAGGGTCCCCTGTACAATGAGCAGTTCTTC
J gene: TRBJ2-2; D gene: .; clone size: .; V gene: TRBV29-1; CDR3 protein: CSVEGRGNTGELFF; CDR3 DNA: TGCAGCGTTGAAGGAAGGGGGAACACCGGGGAGCTGTTTTTT
J gene: TRBJ2-3; D gene: .; clone size: .; V gene: TRBV30; CDR3 protein: CAWSVVRGTDTQYF; CDR3 DNA: TGTGCCTGGAGTGTAGTCCGGGGAACAGATACGCAGTATTTT
J gene: TRBJ1-3; D gene: .; clone size: .; V gene: TRBV7-2; CDR3 protein: CASSLAGGGGNTIYF; CDR3 DNA: TGTGCCAGCAGCTTAGCTGGCGGGGGAGGAAACACCATATATTTT
J gene: TRBJ2-7; D gene: TRBD1; clone size: .; V gene: TRBV27; CDR3 protein: CASSFLDREYPYEQYF; CDR3 DNA: TGTGCCAGCAGTTTCCTGGACAGGGAATACCCGTACGAGCAGTACTTC
J gene: TRBJ1-2; D gene: .; clone size: .; V gene: TRBV5-1; CDR3 protein: CASRKEADRPGYTF; CDR3 DNA: TGCGCCAGCAGGAAAGAAGCCGACAGACCCGGCTACACCTTC
J gene: TRBJ2-2; D gene: .; clone size: .; V gene: TRBV19; CDR3 protein: CASRMAGESGELFF; CDR3 DNA: TGTGCCAGCCGGATGGCAGGGGAATCCGGGGAGCTGTTTTTT
J gene: TRBJ2-5; D gene: .; clone size: .; V gene: TRBV19; CDR3 protein: CASSAGGAQTQYF; CDR3 DNA: TGTGCCAGTAGTGCTGGAGGGGCACAGACCCAGTACTTC
J gene: TRBJ1-2; D gene: .; clone size: .; V gene: TRBV29-1; CDR3 protein: CSVRTQGGNYGYTF; CDR3 DNA: TGCAGCGTTAGAACTCAGGGAGGGAACTATGGCTACACCTTC
J gene: TRBJ1-5; D gene: .; clone size: .; V gene: TRBV27; CDR3 protein: CASSLRAGVSNQPQHF; CDR3 DNA: TGTGCCAGCAGTTTAAGGGCAGGGGTTAGCAATCAGCCCCAGCATTTT
J gene: TRBJ2-3; D gene: TRBD2; clone size: .; V gene: TRBV30; CDR3 protein: CAWSIGLAQYF; CDR3 DNA: TGTGCCTGGAGTATTGGACTAGCGCAGTATTTT
J gene: TRBJ1-3; D gene: TRBD1; clone size: .; V gene: TRBV7-2; CDR3 protein: CASSLGQAGTIYF; CDR3 DNA: TGTGCCAGCAGCTTGGGACAGGCGGGCACCATATATTTT